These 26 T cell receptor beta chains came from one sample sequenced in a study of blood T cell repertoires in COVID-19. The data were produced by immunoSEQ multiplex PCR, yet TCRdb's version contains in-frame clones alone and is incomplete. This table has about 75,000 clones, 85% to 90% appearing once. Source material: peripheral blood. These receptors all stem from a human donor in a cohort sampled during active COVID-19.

CDR3 residues: CSVDDGYTF. The CDR3 DNA follows: TGCAGCGTTGACGATGGCTACACCTTC. The chain joins TRBV29-1 to TRBJ1-2; D gene ambiguous. Trimming removed 3 bases at V and 6 bases at J, with 2 bases between. Germline values: CDR1 SQVTM, CDR2 ANQGSEA. This CDR3 contains 9 residues.

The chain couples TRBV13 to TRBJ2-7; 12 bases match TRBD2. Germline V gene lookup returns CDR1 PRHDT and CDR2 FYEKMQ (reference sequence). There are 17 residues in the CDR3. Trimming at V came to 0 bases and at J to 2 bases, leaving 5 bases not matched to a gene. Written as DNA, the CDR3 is TGTGCCAGCAGCTTAGGAACGACTAGCGGGGGAACCTACGAGCAGTACTTC. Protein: CASSLGTTSGGTYEQYF.

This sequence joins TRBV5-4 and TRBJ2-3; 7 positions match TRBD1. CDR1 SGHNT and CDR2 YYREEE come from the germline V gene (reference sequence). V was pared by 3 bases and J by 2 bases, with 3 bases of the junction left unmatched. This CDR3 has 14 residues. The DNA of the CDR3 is TGTGCCAGCAGCTCCGGACAGGCCACAGATACGCAGTATTTT. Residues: CASSSGQATDTQYF.

In nucleotides, the CDR3 is TGTGCCAGCAGCCCCCAAGGGACAGGGGGTTTTAATGAGCAGTTCTTC. Residues: CASSPQGTGGFNEQFF. The rearrangement links TRBV7-3 to TRBJ2-1, with 11 nucleotides matching TRBD1. The V gene's germline CDR1 is SGHTA and CDR2 FQGTGA. The CDR3 loop spans 16 amino acids. J was trimmed by 7 bases and V by 5 bases; bases with no gene match: 10.

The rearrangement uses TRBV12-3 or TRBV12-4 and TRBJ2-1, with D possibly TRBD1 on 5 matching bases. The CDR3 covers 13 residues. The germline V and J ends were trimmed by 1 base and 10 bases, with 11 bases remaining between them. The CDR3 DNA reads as TGTGCCAGCAGTTTAGGACAGACAGCGGAGCAGTTCTTC. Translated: CASSLGQTAEQFF.

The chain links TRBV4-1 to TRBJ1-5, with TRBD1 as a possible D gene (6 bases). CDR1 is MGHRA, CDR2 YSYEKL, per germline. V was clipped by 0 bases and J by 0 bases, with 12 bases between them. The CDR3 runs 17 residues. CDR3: CASSQDGTQYSNQPQHF. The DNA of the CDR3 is TGCGCCAGCAGCCAAGACGGGACACAATATAGCAATCAGCCCCAGCATTTT.

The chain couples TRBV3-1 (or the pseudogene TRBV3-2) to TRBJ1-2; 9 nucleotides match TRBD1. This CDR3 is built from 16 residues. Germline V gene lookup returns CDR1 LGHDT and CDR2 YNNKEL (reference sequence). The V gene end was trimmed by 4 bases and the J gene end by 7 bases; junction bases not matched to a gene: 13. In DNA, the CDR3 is TGTGCCAGCAGCCCAAATGGGGGTACAGGGGGCTCTGGCTACACCTTC. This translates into CASSPNGGTGGSGYTF.

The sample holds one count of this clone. In nucleotides, the CDR3 is TGTGCCAGCAGTGAAGATCAGGTAGAGACCCAGTACTTC. Its translation is CASSEDQVETQYF. The J gene is TRBJ2-5, the V gene TRBV2; unclear D gene. The CDR3 length is 13 residues. V lost 1 base, J lost 4 bases, and 7 bases lay in between. The V gene's germline CDR1 is SNHLY and CDR2 FYNNEI.

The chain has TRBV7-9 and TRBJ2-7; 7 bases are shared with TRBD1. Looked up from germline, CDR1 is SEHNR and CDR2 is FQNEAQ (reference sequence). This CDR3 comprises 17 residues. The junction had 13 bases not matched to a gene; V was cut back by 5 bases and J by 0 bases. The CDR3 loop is CASSPKVIRQGSYEQYF. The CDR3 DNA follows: TGTGCCAGCAGCCCTAAAGTCATCAGACAGGGCTCCTACGAGCAGTACTTC.

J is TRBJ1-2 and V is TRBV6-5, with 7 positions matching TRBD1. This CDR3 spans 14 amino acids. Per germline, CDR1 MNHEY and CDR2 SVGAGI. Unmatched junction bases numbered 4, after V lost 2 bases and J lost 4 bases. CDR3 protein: CASSYKGGGYGYTF. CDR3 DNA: TGTGCCAGCAGTTACAAAGGGGGCGGCTATGGCTACACCTTC.

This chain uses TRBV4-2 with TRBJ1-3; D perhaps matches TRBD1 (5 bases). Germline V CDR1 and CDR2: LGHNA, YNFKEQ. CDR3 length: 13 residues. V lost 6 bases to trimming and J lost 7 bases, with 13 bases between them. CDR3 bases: TGTGCCAGCAGTGACCCCGGGGGGAACACCATATATTTT. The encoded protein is CASSDPGGNTIYF.

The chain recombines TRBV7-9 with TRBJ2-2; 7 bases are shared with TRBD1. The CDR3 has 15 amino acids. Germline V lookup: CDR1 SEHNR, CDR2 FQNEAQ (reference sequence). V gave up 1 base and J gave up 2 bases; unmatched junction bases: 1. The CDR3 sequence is CASSLVGGNTGELFF. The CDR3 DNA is TGTGCCAGCAGCTTAGTAGGGGGCAACACCGGGGAGCTGTTTTTT.

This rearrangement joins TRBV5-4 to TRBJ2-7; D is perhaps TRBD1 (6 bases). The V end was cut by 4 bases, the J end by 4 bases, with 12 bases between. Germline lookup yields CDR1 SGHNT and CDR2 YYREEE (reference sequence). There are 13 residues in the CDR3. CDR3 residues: CASSNKQGYEQYF. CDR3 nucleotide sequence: TGTGCCAGCAGCAACAAACAGGGTTACGAGCAGTACTTC.

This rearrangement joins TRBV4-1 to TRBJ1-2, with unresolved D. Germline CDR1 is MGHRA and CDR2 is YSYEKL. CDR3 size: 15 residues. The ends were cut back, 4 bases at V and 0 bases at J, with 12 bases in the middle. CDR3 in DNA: TGCGCCAGCAGCCTCCAGTGGGCCACTAACTATGGCTACACCTTC. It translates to CASSLQWATNYGYTF.

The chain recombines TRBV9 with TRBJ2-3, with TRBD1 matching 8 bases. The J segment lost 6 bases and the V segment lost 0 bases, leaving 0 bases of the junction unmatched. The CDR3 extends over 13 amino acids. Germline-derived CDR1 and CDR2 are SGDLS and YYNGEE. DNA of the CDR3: TGTGCCAGCAGCGTAGGACAGGGGGATACGCAGTATTTT. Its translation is CASSVGQGDTQYF.

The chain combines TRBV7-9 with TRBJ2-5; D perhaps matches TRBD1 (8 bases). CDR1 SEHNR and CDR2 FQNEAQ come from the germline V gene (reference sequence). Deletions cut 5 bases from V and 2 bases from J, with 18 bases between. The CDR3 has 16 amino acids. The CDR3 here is CASSRTRQGNQETQYF. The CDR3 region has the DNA TGTGCCAGCAGCCGGACTAGACAGGGGAATCAAGAGACCCAGTACTTC.

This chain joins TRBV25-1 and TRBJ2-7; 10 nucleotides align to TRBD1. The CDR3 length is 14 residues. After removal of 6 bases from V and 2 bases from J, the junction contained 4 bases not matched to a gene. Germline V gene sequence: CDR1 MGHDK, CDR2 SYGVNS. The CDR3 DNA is TGTGCCAGCAGCGTGGGGACAGGGGCCTACGAGCAGTACTTC. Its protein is CASSVGTGAYEQYF.

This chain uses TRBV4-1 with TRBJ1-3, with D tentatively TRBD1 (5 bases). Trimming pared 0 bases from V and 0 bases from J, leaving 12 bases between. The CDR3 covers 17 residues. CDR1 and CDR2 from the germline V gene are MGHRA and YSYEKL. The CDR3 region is CASSQEGGRFSGNTIYF. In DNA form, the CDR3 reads TGCGCCAGCAGCCAAGAGGGGGGACGGTTCTCTGGAAACACCATATATTTT.

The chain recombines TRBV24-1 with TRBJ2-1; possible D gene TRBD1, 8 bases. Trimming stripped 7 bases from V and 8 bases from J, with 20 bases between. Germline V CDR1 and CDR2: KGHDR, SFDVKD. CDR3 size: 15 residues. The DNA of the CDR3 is TGTGCCACCAGCAAGTCCGGACAGGGAGGGGATGAGCAGTTCTTC. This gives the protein CATSKSGQGGDEQFF.

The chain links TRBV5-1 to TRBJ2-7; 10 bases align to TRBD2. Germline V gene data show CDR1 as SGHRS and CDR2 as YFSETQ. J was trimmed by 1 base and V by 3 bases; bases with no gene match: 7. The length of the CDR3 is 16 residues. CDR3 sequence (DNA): TGCGCCAGCAGCTCCAATAGCGGGGGGCTGTCCTACGAGCAGTACTTC. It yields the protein CASSSNSGGLSYEQYF.

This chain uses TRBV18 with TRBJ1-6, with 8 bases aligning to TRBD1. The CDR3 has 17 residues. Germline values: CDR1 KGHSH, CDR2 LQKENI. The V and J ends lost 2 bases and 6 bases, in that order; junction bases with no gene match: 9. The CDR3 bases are TGTGCCAGCTCACCAGCACAGGGGGAGGGTTCTAATTCACCCCTCCACTTT. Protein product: CASSPAQGEGSNSPLHF.

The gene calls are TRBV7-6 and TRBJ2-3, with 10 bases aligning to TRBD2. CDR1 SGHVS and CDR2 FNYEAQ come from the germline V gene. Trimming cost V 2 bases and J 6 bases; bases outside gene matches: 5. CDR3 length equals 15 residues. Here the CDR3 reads CASSLISGGLDTQYF. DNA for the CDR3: TGTGCCAGCAGCTTAATTAGCGGGGGGTTGGATACGCAGTATTTT.

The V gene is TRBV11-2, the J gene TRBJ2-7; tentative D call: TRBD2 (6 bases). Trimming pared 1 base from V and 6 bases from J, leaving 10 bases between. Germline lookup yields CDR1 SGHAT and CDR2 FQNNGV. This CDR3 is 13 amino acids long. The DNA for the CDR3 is TGTGCCAGCAGCTTAGTGCAGACTAGCGAGCAGTACTTC. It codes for CASSLVQTSEQYF.

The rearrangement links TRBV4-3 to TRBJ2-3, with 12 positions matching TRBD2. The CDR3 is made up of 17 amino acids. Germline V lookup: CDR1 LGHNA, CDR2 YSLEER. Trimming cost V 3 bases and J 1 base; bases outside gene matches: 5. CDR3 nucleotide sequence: TGCGCCAGCAGCCATCCTAGCGGGGGGGCCGGCACAGATACGCAGTATTTT. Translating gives CASSHPSGGAGTDTQYF.

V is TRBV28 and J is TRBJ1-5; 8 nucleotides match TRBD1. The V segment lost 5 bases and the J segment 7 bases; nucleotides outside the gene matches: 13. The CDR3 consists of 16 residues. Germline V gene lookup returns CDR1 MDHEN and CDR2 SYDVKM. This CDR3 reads CASSAIPGTGLQPQHF. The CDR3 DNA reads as TGTGCCAGCAGTGCTATACCCGGGACAGGCTTACAGCCCCAGCATTTT.

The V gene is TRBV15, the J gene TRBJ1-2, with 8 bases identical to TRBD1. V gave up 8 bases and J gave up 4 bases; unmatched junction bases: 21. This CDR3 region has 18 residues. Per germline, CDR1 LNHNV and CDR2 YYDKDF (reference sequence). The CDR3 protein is CATADITGQGPMPYGYTF. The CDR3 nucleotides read TGTGCCACCGCGGACATCACAGGACAGGGTCCAATGCCCTATGGCTACACCTTC. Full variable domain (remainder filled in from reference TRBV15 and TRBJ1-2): DAMVIQNPRYQVTQFGKPVTLSCSQTLNHNVMYWYQQKSSQAPKLLFHYYDKDFNNEADTPDNFQSRRPNTSFCFLDIRSPGLGDTAMYLCATADITGQGPMPYGYTFGSGTRLTVV.